Listed below are T cell receptor beta chains from one sample, sequenced in a study of cytomegalovirus exposure and HLA in healthy donors. The repertoire was sequenced with immunoSEQ multiplex PCR; TCRdb's copy has only in-frame clones and lacks some. The sample includes around 210,000 clones, around 84% of them seen just once. The sample was PBMCs. Receptors originate from a girl aged 2 to 10 in good health and CMV-seronegative. Each CDR3 is given with its conserved first and last residue. D genes are given only for firm matches. Only some rows state a clone size, as once, few, many or a class for expanded clones.

>16|TRBV10-3|TRBJ2-3|TRBD2|once
TGTGCCATCAGTGGGTCTAGCGGGGGACTCACAGATACGCAGTATTTT
CAISGSSGGLTDTQYF
>13|TRBV6-1|TRBJ1-2|TRBD1|NA
TGTGCCAGCAGCGGATTAAACAGGGGTGGCTACACCTTC
CASSGLNRGGYTF
>12|TRBV2|TRBJ2-7|TRBD2|NA
TGTGCCAGCATACTAGCGGGGAACGAGCAGTACTTC
CASILAGNEQYF
>14|TRBV7-8|TRBJ1-1|NA|NA
TGTGCCAGCAGCTCCAGGGTCGGGGGCACTGAAGCTTTCTTT
CASSSRVGGTEAFF
>11|TRBV14|TRBJ1-1|NA|NA
TGTGCCAGCAGCCCTCGGACAGAAGCTTTCTTT
CASSPRTEAFF
>14|TRBV7-2|TRBJ1-1|NA|NA
TGTGCCAGCAGCGGCTCTTCCGTTGGGGCGAAAGCTTTCTTT
CASSGSSVGAKAFF
>15|TRBV2|TRBJ2-6|NA|NA
TGTGCCAGCAGTGACCAGGGTTCTGGGGCCAACGTCCTGACTTTC
CASSDQGSGANVLTF
>14|TRBV6-5|TRBJ1-2|TRBD1|NA
TGTGCCAGCAGTTACCACGACAGGGATAAAGGCTACACCTTC
CASSYHDRDKGYTF
>12|TRBV6-6|TRBJ1-5|NA|NA
TGTGCCAGCAGTTACGAAGGGAGACCCCAGCATTTT
CASSYEGRPQHF
>15|TRBV5-1|TRBJ2-3|TRBD1|NA
TGCGCCAGCAGCTTGGACAGGGGGCACACAGATACGCAGTATTTT
CASSLDRGHTDTQYF
>13|TRBV6-1|TRBJ1-2|TRBD1|NA
TGTGCCAGCACCCAGACAGGGACCTATGGCTACACCTTC
CASTQTGTYGYTF
>14|TRBV30|TRBJ2-1|NA|NA
TGTGCCTGGAGTGTCGGAGGGAAGGTTAATGAGCAGTTCTTC
CAWSVGGKVNEQFF
>14|TRBV7-3|TRBJ1-1|TRBD1|NA
TGTGCCAGCAGCTCGACAGGGTTGAACACTGAAGCTTTCTTT
CASSSTGLNTEAFF
>15|TRBV9|TRBJ2-1|NA|NA
TGTGCCAGCAGCGTTCGCGGGGGCCGGCTTAATGAGCAGTTCTTC
CASSVRGGRLNEQFF
>13|TRBV4-2|TRBJ1-2|NA|NA
TGTGCCAGCAGCCAAGAAGGAGTTTCCGGCTACACCTTC
CASSQEGVSGYTF
>16|TRBV14|TRBJ2-2|NA|NA
TGTGCCAGCAGCTCTCCCGGGGAGGAAGACACCGGGGAGCTGTTTTTT
CASSSPGEEDTGELFF
>15|TRBV2|TRBJ2-2|TRBD2|NA
TGTGCCAGCAGTCTCTCGCGGGGGGGCACCGGGGAGCTGTTTTTT
CASSLSRGGTGELFF
>14|TRBV7-2|TRBJ1-3|NA|NA
TGTGCCAGCAGCTTACAGGATGTAAGAAACACCATATATTTT
CASSLQDVRNTIYF
>15|TRBV7-3|TRBJ2-1|TRBD2|NA
TGTGCCAGCAGCTTAACTAGCGGGGGCCTAAATGAGCAGTTCTTC
CASSLTSGGLNEQFF
>15|TRBV14|TRBJ1-2|NA|NA
TGTGCCAGCAGCCCAACCTTCGGACAGTTTGATGGCTACACCTTC
CASSPTFGQFDGYTF
>19|TRBV4-2|TRBJ1-4|TRBD1|NA
TGTGCCAGCAGCTACCGGGACAGGGGAGGAAGAGCAACTAATGAAAAACTGTTTTTT
CASSYRDRGGRATNEKLFF
>14|TRBV29-1|TRBJ1-4|NA|few
TGCAGCGTTGAGTTGACCGGGAAGAGCGAAAAACTGTTTTTT
CSVELTGKSEKLFF
>14|TRBV18|TRBJ2-5|NA|NA
TGTGCCAGCTCACTGGGCGGGGGCCTAGAGACCCAGTACTTC
CASSLGGGLETQYF
>16|TRBV2|TRBJ1-5|TRBD1|NA
TGTGCCAGCAGTGCCCACCTAGACAGGGATGATCAGCCCCAGCATTTT
CASSAHLDRDDQPQHF